This T cell receptor beta chain was observed in a study of blood T cell repertoires in COVID-19. Whole-study context: T cells, B-cell-depleted T cells, or PBMCs provided the cDNA or gDNA that served as material.

How the authors handled the data: Estimation of nucleated cell counts relied on the amplification of reference gene primers. Clones were read by immunoSEQ multiplex PCR, and TCRdb kept only the in-frame ones, dropping some. V and J calls and clone size follow that table, whereas D and trimming were derived from the DNA. The sample has fewer than 350,000 clones, about 87% seen once; the top ten hold around 9.9%. Germline V gene sequence: CDR1 SNHLY, CDR2 FYNNEI. The length of the CDR3 is 13 residues. V lost 7 bases and J lost 3, with 10 bases in between. V gene TRBV2 combines with J gene TRBJ2-1; a weak D match, TRBD1 (6 bases). Sample: peripheral blood. The source is a man between 25 and 39 years old with COVID-19, enrolled during active disease. CDR3 nucleotide sequence: TGTGCCAGCACAGCAGGGGACTACAATGAGCAGTTCTTC. Translating gives CASTAGDYNEQFF.